One and the same sample provided the 10 T cell receptor beta chains below, sequenced in a study of beta chain features in type 1 diabetes. General observations from the study: The study found moderately but significantly shorter TCRB CDR3s in all four CD4+ subsets of Type 1 diabetes patients.

These receptors are not linked to any known antigen. The isolated RNA, all of it, was reverse transcribed, so expressed TCRB transcripts were what got sequenced. The assay was immunoSEQ multiplex PCR, and TCRdb's table has in-frame clones only and misses some. The data contain 95,000 to 150,000 clones, about a sixth of them seen just once; the ten biggest clones take up 2.3%. The specimen was central memory CD4+ T cells from blood. The receptors were sampled from a man aged 30 to 39 with type 1 diabetes.

This clone has ten or more counts. The CDR3: CASSLTRDRGYNEQFF. As DNA, the CDR3 is TGTGCCAGCAGCCTAACCAGGGACAGGGGTTACAATGAGCAGTTCTTC. The J gene is TRBJ2-1, the V gene TRBV7-2; 10 positions match TRBD1. The CDR3 runs to 16 residues. V trimming: 5 bases; J trimming: 4 bases; junction bases outside the gene matches: 8. CDR1 and CDR2 (germline): SGHTA, FQGNSA. The entire variable domain, with the rest obtained from reference TRBV7-2 and TRBJ2-1, is as follows: GAGVSQSPSNKVTEKGKDVELRCDPISGHTALYWYRQSLGQGLEFLIYFQGNSAPDKSGLPSDRFSAERTGGSVSTLTIQRTQQEDSAVYLCASSLTRDRGYNEQFFGPGTRLTVL.

This clone was found a few times. V usage is TRBV5-1 and J usage is TRBJ2-2; no reliable D call. The CDR3 spans 12 residues. From germline, CDR1 is SGHRS and CDR2 YFSETQ. V dropped 4 bases and J dropped 1 base, with 2 bases sitting between them. The CDR3 spells CASSQNTGELFF. The CDR3 DNA is TGCGCCAGCAGCCAGAACACCGGGGAGCTGTTTTTT.

This clone was picked up a small number of times. CDR3 residues: CASSLENTEAFF. The CDR3 coding sequence is TGTGCCAGCAGCTTAGAGAACACTGAAGCTTTCTTT. The V call is TRBV7-9, the J call TRBJ1-1; no reliable D call. The CDR3 is 12 residues long. Trimming took off 1 base at V and 1 base at J, with 1 base between the two ends. Germline CDR1 reads SEHNR; CDR2 reads FQNEAQ (reference sequence).

The DNA for the CDR3 is TGCGCCAGCAGCCTGAGCCAGCGGGGGGGTTCTACAACCACAGATACGCAGTATTTT. Translation: CASSLSQRGGSTTTDTQYF. The rearrangement uses TRBV4-3 and TRBJ2-3, with TRBD2 identical over 10 bases. The germline V gene has CDR1 LGHNA and CDR2 YSLEER. CDR3 length: 19 amino acids. J gave up 2 bases and V 4 bases, and 15 bases lay outside the gene matches.

This clone was observed at least ten times. The chain has TRBV15 and TRBJ2-5; D is undetermined. V was shortened by 5 bases and J by 5 bases, with 9 bases between the two germline ends. CDR1 LNHNV and CDR2 YYDKDF come from the germline V gene (reference sequence). This CDR3 region has 12 residues. CDR3 bases: TGTGCCACCAGCTCCCCTTGGGAGACCCAGTACTTC. This codes for CATSSPWETQYF.

The rearrangement joins TRBV29-1 to TRBJ1-6; a possible D gene is TRBD1 (5 bases). Germline CDR1 SQVTM, CDR2 ANQGSEA. This CDR3 has 12 residues. V was cut by 4 bases and J by 5 bases, with 6 bases left in between. CDR3 loop: CSVADNNSPLHF. In DNA, the CDR3 is TGCAGCGTTGCGGACAATAATTCACCCCTCCACTTT.

The V and J genes are TRBV7-2 and TRBJ2-7; the D gene is possibly TRBD2 (6 bases). CDR3 size: 15 residues. The germline V gene encodes CDR1 SGHTA and CDR2 FQGNSA. Trimming took 6 bases from V and 0 from J, leaving 15 bases between them. The CDR3 DNA reads as TGTGCCAGCAGTCGTATGGAGGGGAGCTCCTACGAGCAGTACTTC. It encodes CASSRMEGSSYEQYF.

This clone was detected a few times. This chain links TRBV15 with TRBJ2-5; 9 bases are a match to TRBD2. The length of the CDR3 is 16 residues. Germline CDR1 and CDR2: LNHNV and YYDKDF (reference sequence). Trimming cost V 3 bases and J 1 base; bases outside gene matches: 6. CDR3 sequence (DNA): TGTGCCACCAGCAGTGGAGCGGGGGGCCTCCAAGAGACCCAGTACTTC. Translating it yields CATSSGAGGLQETQYF.

This clone has only a few counts. This chain joins TRBV9 and TRBJ1-2, with 7 bases matching TRBD1. Germline values: CDR1 SGDLS, CDR2 YYNGEE. CDR3 size: 14 residues. Losses at the gene ends were 3 bases for V and 6 bases for J; bases not matched to a gene: 8. CDR3 region: CASSAGTATHGYTF. The CDR3 region has the DNA TGTGCCAGCAGCGCTGGGACAGCTACTCATGGCTACACCTTC.

This clone was found a few times. The sample has other DNA sequences that encode this CDR3 too. The V call is TRBV30, the J call TRBJ2-5; D possibly uses TRBD1 or TRBD2 (6 bases each). The germline V gene has CDR1 GTSNPN and CDR2 SVGIG (reference sequence). The CDR3 covers 13 residues. Trimming took 3 bases from V and 4 from J, leaving 12 bases between them. The DNA of the CDR3 is TGTGCCTGGAGCCCCGGGGGCAGAGAGACCCAGTACTTC. As protein: CAWSPGGRETQYF.